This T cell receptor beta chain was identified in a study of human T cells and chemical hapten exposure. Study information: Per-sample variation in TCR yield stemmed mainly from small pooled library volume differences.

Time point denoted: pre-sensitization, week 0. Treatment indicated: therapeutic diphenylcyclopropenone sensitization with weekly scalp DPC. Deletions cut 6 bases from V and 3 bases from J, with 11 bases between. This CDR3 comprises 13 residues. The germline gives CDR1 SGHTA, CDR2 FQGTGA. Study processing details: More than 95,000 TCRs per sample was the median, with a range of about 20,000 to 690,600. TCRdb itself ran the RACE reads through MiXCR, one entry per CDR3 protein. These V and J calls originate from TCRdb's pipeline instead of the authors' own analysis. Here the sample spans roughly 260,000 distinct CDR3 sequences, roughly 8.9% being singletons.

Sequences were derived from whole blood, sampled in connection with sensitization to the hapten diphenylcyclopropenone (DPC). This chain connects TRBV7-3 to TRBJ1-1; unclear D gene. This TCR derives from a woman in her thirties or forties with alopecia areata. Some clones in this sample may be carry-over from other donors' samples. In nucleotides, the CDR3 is TGTGCCAGCAGACCCCTTAGGGACACTGAAGCTTTCTTT. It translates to CASRPLRDTEAFF.